Following are 32 T cell receptor beta chains from one sample sequenced in a study of OX40 agonist ivuxolimab in advanced cancers. Produced via immunoSEQ multiplex PCR; TCRdb's table is partial and in-frame only. The sample lists tens of thousands of clones; 70% to 85% were seen once. The source material was CD4+ or CD8+ T cells sorted from blood, sampled in a trial of the OX40 agonist ivuxolimab. These receptors all come from an adult with an advanced solid tumor such as melanoma, head and neck, liver or kidney cancer.

The sample holds one count of this clone. This chain joins TRBV19 and TRBJ2-6; 9 positions match TRBD1. V gave up 6 bases and J gave up 0 bases; unmatched junction bases: 6. There are 17 residues in the CDR3. The V gene's germline CDR1 is LNHDA and CDR2 SQIVND (reference sequence). The DNA of the CDR3 is TGTGCCAGTAGCGGCGGGACAGGGAGCTCTGGGGCCAACGTCCTGACTTTC. This encodes CASSGGTGSSGANVLTF.

The J gene is TRBJ1-2, the V gene TRBV2; TRBD1 might be the D (5 bases). Deletions cut 3 bases from V and 4 bases from J, with 21 bases between. Per germline, CDR1 SNHLY and CDR2 FYNNEI. The CDR3 is made up of 17 amino acids. DNA of the CDR3: TGTGCCAGCAGTGAGCGACAGATTCAACTTACCATCTATGGCTACACCTTC. Translating gives CASSERQIQLTIYGYTF. Full variable domain (rest looked up from reference TRBV2 and TRBJ1-2): EPEVTQTPSHQVTQMGQEVILRCVPISNHLYFYWYRQILGQKVEFLVSFYNNEISEKSEIFDDQFSVERPDGSNFTLKIRSTKLEDSAMYFCASSERQIQLTIYGYTFGSGTRLTVV.

The table lists this clone with a few counts. This sequence joins TRBV18 and TRBJ2-5, with D unresolved. This CDR3 is built from 14 residues. Between the trimmed V and J ends, which lost 3 bases and 4 bases, there was a span of 12 bases. Germline V gene sequence: CDR1 KGHSH, CDR2 LQKENI. CDR3 DNA: TGTGCCAGCTCACCCGTACCCCTAGGAGAGACCCAGTACTTC. It yields the protein CASSPVPLGETQYF.

This clone has more than one count but fewer than ten. The gene calls are TRBV11-2 and TRBJ1-1; D possibly corresponds to TRBD1 (6 bases). CDR1 SGHAT and CDR2 FQNNGV come from the germline V gene. The CDR3 has 15 amino acids. V was cut by 4 bases and J by 2 bases, with 14 bases left in between. The CDR3 DNA sequence: TGTGCCAGCAGCTCCTGGAGGGGGGTTAACACTGAAGCTTTCTTT. The encoded protein is CASSSWRGVNTEAFF.

This chain links TRBV12-5 with TRBJ2-4; weak D call: TRBD2 (6 bases). This CDR3 comprises 18 residues. The V and J ends lost 2 bases and 3 bases respectively, with 20 bases between them. CDR1 and CDR2 (germline): LGHNT, FRNRAP. The CDR3 DNA follows: TGTGCTAGTGGTTTGATCTTCCCCGGATGGCGGGGCAAAAACATTCAGTACTTC. It specifies CASGLIFPGWRGKNIQYF.

Comments on this clone: This sample also contains other DNA sequences that code for the same CDR3. V gene TRBV28 combines with J gene TRBJ2-1; possibly TRBD2 for D (6 bases). The CDR3 runs to 13 residues. V lost 5 bases to trimming and J lost 2 bases, with 7 bases between them. From germline, CDR1 is MDHEN and CDR2 SYDVKM. The CDR3 is CASSTGAYNEQFF. The CDR3 bases are TGTGCCAGCAGTACGGGGGCCTACAATGAGCAGTTCTTC.

As DNA, the CDR3 is TGTGCCAGCAGCGACAGGGGGGGGTCGAACACTGAAGCTTTCTTT. This translates into CASSDRGGSNTEAFF. The chain has TRBV9 and TRBJ1-1; TRBD1 aligns across 8 bases. The ends lost 3 bases at V and 1 base at J; junction bases unmatched: 5. Germline-derived CDR1 and CDR2 are SGDLS and YYNGEE. This CDR3 is built from 15 residues. Supplemented by reference TRBV9 and TRBJ1-1, the full variable domain reads DSGVTQTPKHLITATGQRVTLRCSPRSGDLSVYWYQQSLDQGLQFLIQYYNGEERAKGNILERFSAQQFPDLHSELNLSSLELGDSALYFCASSDRGGSNTEAFFGQGTRLTVV.

The rearrangement joins TRBV19 to TRBJ1-2; the D gene is possibly TRBD1 (5 bases). This CDR3 is 15 amino acids long. V lost 3 bases and J lost 4, with 15 bases in between. Germline lookup yields CDR1 LNHDA and CDR2 SQIVND (reference sequence). The CDR3 DNA reads as TGTGCCAGTAGTATCTCTCGGGGGAAGAGCTATGGCTACACCTTC. Protein product: CASSISRGKSYGYTF.

The rearrangement joins TRBV7-9 to TRBJ2-6, with D perhaps TRBD2 (6 bases). The CDR3 totals 16 residues. Germline-derived CDR1 and CDR2 are SEHNR and FQNEAQ (reference sequence). With 3 bases removed from V and 0 bases from J, the gap between germline ends came to 9 bases. CDR3 residues: CASSLGLSSGANVLTF. The DNA of the CDR3 is TGTGCCAGCAGCTTGGGACTGTCCTCTGGGGCCAACGTCCTGACTTTC.

This clone was counted a few times. J is TRBJ2-5 and V is TRBV29-1, with a weak D call TRBD1 (6 bases). The ends were cut back, 6 bases at V and 2 bases at J, with 7 bases in the middle. This CDR3 is built from 11 residues. Germline values: CDR1 SQVTM, CDR2 ANQGSEA. The DNA of the CDR3 is TGCAGCGTGGACAGACAAGAGACCCAGTACTTC. Protein sequence: CSVDRQETQYF.

The chain carries TRBV19 and TRBJ2-3, with 10 bases matching TRBD1. The CDR3 covers 15 residues. Unmatched junction bases numbered 3, after V lost 4 bases and J lost 2 bases. Looked up from germline, CDR1 is LNHDA and CDR2 is SQIVND (reference sequence). The CDR3 DNA reads as TGTGCCAGTAGTAGAGGGACAGGGGCCACAGATACGCAGTATTTT. This translates into CASSRGTGATDTQYF.

The V gene is TRBV28, the J gene TRBJ2-1, with TRBD2 identical over 11 bases. CDR1 and CDR2 (germline): MDHEN, SYDVKM. V was pared by 3 bases and J by 8 bases, with 12 bases of the junction left unmatched. CDR3 size: 17 residues. The CDR3 protein is CASSFWLAGGLRYEQFF. As DNA, the CDR3 is TGTGCCAGCAGTTTCTGGTTAGCGGGAGGGTTGCGCTATGAGCAGTTCTTC.

The J gene is TRBJ1-2, the V gene TRBV19, with a weak D call TRBD1 (5 bases). The V gene lost 1 base and the J gene lost 8 bases, with 14 bases spanning the gap. The CDR3 is 14 residues long. Germline lookup yields CDR1 LNHDA and CDR2 SQIVND (reference sequence). CDR3: CASSIVSGLGGYTF. CDR3 sequence (DNA): TGTGCCAGTAGTATAGTATCAGGGCTTGGAGGCTACACCTTC.

This clone appeared a few times. The genes are TRBV9 and TRBJ1-1; D remains ambiguous. V lost 6 bases, J lost 4 bases, and 7 bases lay in between. This CDR3 has 11 amino acids. The V gene's germline CDR1 is SGDLS and CDR2 YYNGEE. Written as DNA, the CDR3 is TGTGCCAGCACCTACGCCACTGAAGCTTTCTTT. This codes for CASTYATEAFF.

Notes on this clone: This may be a read error, as it is one base from a much larger clone. J is TRBJ1-5 and V is TRBV19, with TRBD1 matching 7 bases. This CDR3 spans 15 amino acids. CDR1 and CDR2 from the germline V gene are LNHDA and SQIVND (reference sequence). The V and J ends lost 5 bases and 2 bases, in that order; junction bases with no gene match: 6. CDR3 DNA: TGTGCCAGTAGTCCCCGACAGGGAGGCAATCAGCCCCAGCATTTT. It encodes CASSPRQGGNQPQHF.

This clone was detected a few times. This chain uses TRBV7-8 with TRBJ2-7, with no clear D. Germline lookup yields CDR1 SGHVS and CDR2 FQNEAQ. This CDR3 contains 11 residues. The V gene lost 4 bases and the J gene lost 7 bases, with 8 bases spanning the gap. The CDR3 region is CASSSSGEQYF. For the CDR3, the DNA is TGTGCCAGCAGCTCCTCTGGAGAGCAGTACTTC. Full variable domain (missing parts from reference TRBV7-8 and TRBJ2-7): GAGVSQSPRYKVAKRGQDVALRCDPISGHVSLFWYQQALGQGPEFLTYFQNEAQLDKSGLPSDRFFAERPEGSVSTLKIQRTQQEDSAVYLCASSSSGEQYFGPGTRLTVT.

CDR3 residues: CSGGGYTF. CDR3 coding DNA: TGCAGCGGCGGTGGCTACACCTTC. V and J are TRBV29-1 and TRBJ1-2; D uncertain. This CDR3 spans 8 amino acids. Germline V gene sequence: CDR1 SQVTM, CDR2 ANQGSEA. V was cut by 7 bases and J by 7 bases, with 4 bases left in between. The full variable domain, with the rest looked up from reference TRBV29-1 and TRBJ1-2, is SAVISQKPSRDICQRGTSLTIQCQVDSQVTMMFWYRQQPGQSLTLIATANQGSEATYESGFVIDKFPISRPNLTFSTLTVSNMSPEDSSIYLCSGGGYTFGSGTRLTVV.

A single count supports this clone. The V and J genes are TRBV27 and TRBJ2-7, with D perhaps matching TRBD1 (5 bases). CDR3 length: 14 amino acids. Trimming left V 8 bases short and J 6 bases short, with 20 bases between. Germline CDR1 is MNHEY and CDR2 is SMNVEV (reference sequence). The CDR3, as DNA: TGTGCCAGCCGCGAGGTGGGCAGGGCAACCGAGCAGTACTTC. Translating gives CASREVGRATEQYF.

This clone was found a few times. This chain joins TRBV29-1 and TRBJ2-3; TRBD2 matches at 7 bases. Unmatched junction bases numbered 2, after V lost 5 bases and J lost 0 bases. This CDR3 contains 13 residues. CDR1 is SQVTM, CDR2 ANQGSEA, per germline. CDR3 nucleotide sequence: TGCAGCGTTAGCGGGGCTAGCACAGATACGCAGTATTTT. It yields the protein CSVSGASTDTQYF.

The chain carries TRBV7-2 and TRBJ2-7; tentatively, D is TRBD2 (6 bases). From germline, CDR1 is SGHTA and CDR2 FQGNSA. With 3 bases removed from V and 1 base from J, the gap between germline ends came to 22 bases. The CDR3 extends over 18 amino acids. CDR3 sequence (DNA): TGTGCCAGCAGCTTTTTAGCGGTCCAATTCACACCTTCCTACGAGCAGTACTTC. This encodes CASSFLAVQFTPSYEQYF.

J is TRBJ1-5 and V is TRBV28; no definite D call. V was clipped by 2 bases and J by 4 bases, with 3 bases between them. Looked up from germline, CDR1 is MDHEN and CDR2 is SYDVKM. The CDR3 covers 12 residues. The CDR3 protein is CASSLRNQPQHF. As DNA, the CDR3 is TGTGCCAGCAGTTTACGGAATCAGCCCCAGCATTTT.

The rearrangement joins TRBV10-3 to TRBJ2-1, with D tentatively TRBD1 (6 bases). Germline CDR1 reads ENHRY; CDR2 reads SYGVKD. The length of the CDR3 is 14 residues. The V gene lost 4 bases and the J gene lost 4 bases, with 11 bases spanning the gap. Written as DNA, the CDR3 is TGTGCCATCAGTGGCTCCGGGACATACAATGAGCAGTTCTTC. Amino acids: CAISGSGTYNEQFF.

This clone was seen once. The CDR3 nucleotides read TGTGCCAGCAGCAGCTACGAGCAGTACTTC. Translated, it gives CASSSYEQYF. The chain couples TRBV2 to TRBJ2-7; the D is unclear. From germline, CDR1 is SNHLY and CDR2 FYNNEI. The CDR3 runs to 10 residues. V lost 6 bases and J lost 3, with 3 bases in between.

The J gene is TRBJ1-4, the V gene TRBV4-1; D not resolved. CDR3 length: 14 amino acids. Germline CDR1 is MGHRA and CDR2 is YSYEKL. The V end lost 3 bases, the J end lost 10 bases, and 15 bases lay between the germline ends. CDR3 DNA: TGCGCCAGCAGCCAGGCCTACCACGACGGAAAACTGTTTTTT. This codes for CASSQAYHDGKLFF.

The gene calls are TRBV2 and TRBJ1-5; TRBD1 matches at 7 bases. The CDR3 has 16 residues. The J segment lost 7 bases and the V segment lost 5 bases, leaving 14 bases of the junction unmatched. The germline V gene has CDR1 SNHLY and CDR2 FYNNEI. CDR3 DNA sequence: TGTGCCAGCAGTACCCGGCACAGGGGAGGTAGGCAGCCCCAGCATTTT. Translated: CASSTRHRGGRQPQHF.

The chain joins TRBV4-2 to TRBJ1-6; 7 bases fit TRBD1. The CDR3 consists of 19 residues. Germline assignment: CDR1 LGHNA and CDR2 YNFKEQ. The V and J ends lost 2 bases and 0 bases, in that order; junction bases with no gene match: 10. This CDR3 is CASSQPRRGQSSYNSPLHF. In nucleotides, the CDR3 is TGTGCCAGCAGCCAACCCAGGAGGGGACAGAGCTCCTATAATTCACCCCTCCACTTT.

The CDR3 reads CASSVDGSGRPDTGELFF. DNA of the CDR3: TGCGCCAGCAGCGTGGATGGTAGCGGGAGGCCGGACACCGGGGAGCTGTTTTTT. The rearrangement links TRBV5-1 to TRBJ2-2, with 10 bases identical to TRBD2. This CDR3 is 18 amino acids long. The germline gives CDR1 SGHRS, CDR2 YFSETQ. V shed 4 bases, J shed 3 bases, and the junction held 12 bases outside the gene matches.

This clone counts as medium-sized. The chain has TRBV18 and TRBJ1-1, with D tentatively TRBD1 (5 bases). V was trimmed by 3 bases and J by 0 bases, leaving 11 bases between them. The CDR3 runs 15 residues. Germline V gene lookup returns CDR1 KGHSH and CDR2 LQKENI. CDR3: CASSPVTRVNTEAFF. The CDR3 region has the DNA TGTGCCAGCTCACCCGTAACCAGGGTGAACACTGAAGCTTTCTTT.

By frequency in the sample, this clone is medium-sized. This chain uses TRBV7-2 with TRBJ2-2; 10 bases are a match to TRBD2. Germline CDR1 SGHTA, CDR2 FQGNSA. J was trimmed by 1 base and V by 6 bases; bases with no gene match: 2. CDR3 length: 15 amino acids. CDR3 region: CASSRLAGNTGELFF. DNA for the CDR3: TGTGCCAGCAGTCGACTAGCGGGGAACACCGGGGAGCTGTTTTTT.

This clone was seen only a few times. The chain links TRBV6-5 to TRBJ1-6; no definite D call. This CDR3 contains 12 residues. V was trimmed by 0 bases and J by 10 bases, leaving 4 bases between them. Looked up from germline, CDR1 is MNHEY and CDR2 is SVGAGI. The CDR3, as DNA: TGTGCCAGCAGTTACTCGAACTCACCCCTCCACTTT. Amino acid sequence: CASSYSNSPLHF.

The gene calls are TRBV7-9 and TRBJ1-1; D possibly corresponds to TRBD1 (6 bases). Trimming removed 5 bases from V and 6 bases from J, with 16 bases in between. Per germline, CDR1 SEHNR and CDR2 FQNEAQ (reference sequence). The CDR3 sequence is 14 residues long. The CDR3 is CASSRVETGSEAFF. In DNA, the CDR3 is TGTGCCAGCAGCCGGGTCGAGACAGGCTCTGAAGCTTTCTTT.

The chain couples TRBV6-1 to TRBJ1-2, with D perhaps TRBD1 (5 bases). The CDR3 loop spans 14 amino acids. The V gene's germline CDR1 is MNHNS and CDR2 SASEGT. Trimming stripped 0 bases from V and 4 bases from J, with 9 bases between. The CDR3 reads CASSEARGLYGYTF. In DNA form, the CDR3 reads TGTGCCAGCAGTGAAGCGCGGGGACTCTATGGCTACACCTTC.